One and the same sample provided the 31 T cell receptor beta chains below, sequenced in a study of Ad26.COV2.S vaccination and SARS-CoV-2 variants. This sample's treatment: about 20 received Ad26.COV2.S at low or high dose, single or two shots; several received placebo; per-sample allocation not given. Following the first vaccine or placebo injection, samples were taken on day 63. Sequencing was performed with immunoSEQ multiplex PCR; in TCRdb, only in-frame clones are kept and a portion is missing. The data show 400,000 to 450,000 clones, with approximately 90% seen just once and 12% held by the top ten. This sample comprised peripheral blood, obtained in a trial of Ad26.COV2.S vaccine versus placebo. Every receptor here comes from a person between 18 and 59 years old who received the Ad26.COV2.S COVID-19 vaccine or a placebo.

The rearrangement joins TRBV20-1 to TRBJ1-1; D is unclear. The length of the CDR3 is 10 residues. Germline loops: CDR1 DFQATT, CDR2 SNEGSKA (reference sequence). CDR3 DNA: TGCAGCATAGCGAACACTGAAGCTTTCTTT. It encodes CSIANTEAFF.

This chain connects TRBV11-3 to TRBJ2-3; D gene ambiguous. CDR1 is SGHNT and CDR2 is YENEEA in the germline V gene. V was clipped by 2 bases and J by 0 bases, with 9 bases between them. There are 15 residues in the CDR3. The CDR3 sequence is CASSLRAPSTDTQYF. CDR3 coding DNA: TGTGCCAGCAGCTTAAGGGCCCCTAGCACAGATACGCAGTATTTT.

The chain joins TRBV10-3 to TRBJ2-1, with a tentative D call TRBD2 (6 bases). The CDR3 spans 13 residues. The germline V gene has CDR1 ENHRY and CDR2 SYGVKD. The V end lost 8 bases, the J end lost 4 bases, and 12 bases lay between the germline ends. This CDR3 is CAISTGVYNEQFF. As DNA, the CDR3 is TGTGCCATCTCGACGGGAGTATACAATGAGCAGTTCTTC.

V usage is TRBV11-3 and J usage is TRBJ1-1, with a possible D match to TRBD1 (5 bases). The germline V gene encodes CDR1 SGHNT and CDR2 YENEEA. Trimming cost V 5 bases and J 0 bases, with 19 bases left between them. The CDR3 extends over 17 amino acids. The CDR3 DNA sequence: TGTGCCAGCAGCCCACGGGGCGGCAGACCAATGAACACTGAAGCTTTCTTT. Residues: CASSPRGGRPMNTEAFF.

V is TRBV9 and J is TRBJ2-7, with TRBD2 matching 8 bases. This CDR3 spans 14 amino acids. Germline lookup yields CDR1 SGDLS and CDR2 YYNGEE. Trimming removed 0 bases from V and 7 bases from J; junction bases left unmatched: 6. CDR3 residues: CASSVGSGSYEQYF. The DNA of the CDR3 is TGTGCCAGCAGCGTAGGCAGCGGGAGTTATGAGCAGTACTTC.

The chain combines TRBV2 with TRBJ2-1; 12 nucleotides line up with TRBD2. V was clipped by 2 bases and J by 7 bases; unmatched bases: 6. The CDR3 sequence is 16 residues long. CDR1 is SNHLY and CDR2 is FYNNEI in the germline V gene. The CDR3 region is CASSERLAGVGNEQFF. CDR3 DNA: TGTGCCAGCAGTGAAAGACTAGCGGGAGTGGGAAATGAGCAGTTCTTC.

CDR3 in amino acids: CASSPLQGPPYNEQFF. The CDR3 bases are TGCGCCAGCAGCCCACTACAGGGTCCCCCCTACAATGAGCAGTTCTTC. This sequence joins TRBV5-1 and TRBJ2-1, with D possibly being TRBD1 (6 bases). This CDR3 region has 16 residues. Trimming took 4 bases from V and 2 from J, leaving 16 bases between them. From germline, CDR1 is SGHRS and CDR2 YFSETQ. Based on the CDR3 plus reference TRBV5-1 and TRBJ2-1, the full variable domain is KAGVTQTPRYLIKTRGQQVTLSCSPISGHRSVSWYQQTPGQGLQFLFEYFSETQRNKGNFPGRFSGRQFSNSRSEMNVSTLELGDSALYLCASSPLQGPPYNEQFFGPGTRLTVL.

This chain links TRBV9 with TRBJ2-1; TRBD1 agrees at 9 bases. The V gene's germline CDR1 is SGDLS and CDR2 YYNGEE. This CDR3 contains 15 residues. V trimming: 0 bases; J trimming: 8 bases; junction bases outside the gene matches: 6. The chain's CDR3 is CASSVETGGWDEQFF. CDR3 sequence (DNA): TGTGCCAGCAGCGTAGAGACAGGGGGTTGGGATGAGCAGTTCTTC.

This clone has a single count. J is TRBJ1-2 and V is TRBV6-4; D gene ambiguous. CDR3 length: 17 residues. CDR1 is MRHNA, CDR2 SNTAGT, per germline. V dropped 3 bases and J dropped 4 bases, with 21 bases sitting between them. For the CDR3, the DNA is TGTGCCAGCAGTGATCCCTGGATGCTTTCCACTTTCTATGGCTACACCTTC. Protein sequence: CASSDPWMLSTFYGYTF.

Here the CDR3 reads CASSLAFGQETQYF. CDR3 in DNA: TGTGCCAGCAGCTTAGCTTTTGGGCAAGAGACCCAGTACTTC. V usage is TRBV7-8 and J usage is TRBJ2-5; D is undetermined. This CDR3 region has 14 residues. V was trimmed by 0 bases and J by 2 bases, leaving 7 bases between them. Looked up from germline, CDR1 is SGHVS and CDR2 is FQNEAQ. The variable domain in full, with the rest retrieved from reference TRBV7-8 and TRBJ2-5, is GAGVSQSPRYKVAKRGQDVALRCDPISGHVSLFWYQQALGQGPEFLTYFQNEAQLDKSGLPSDRFFAERPEGSVSTLKIQRTQQEDSAVYLCASSLAFGQETQYFGPGTRLLVL.

The chain is built from TRBV6-1 and TRBJ2-1; D is perhaps TRBD2 (5 bases). V shed 2 bases and J shed 6 bases, with 8 bases lying between them. Germline CDR1 MNHNS, CDR2 SASEGT. The CDR3 has 13 amino acids. The CDR3 here is CASSERSGNEQFF. CDR3 sequence (DNA): TGTGCCAGCAGTGAACGGAGCGGCAATGAGCAGTTCTTC.

This rearrangement joins TRBV19 to TRBJ2-1; D might be TRBD1 (5 bases). V was cut by 2 bases and J by 0 bases, with 14 bases left in between. The CDR3 has 17 amino acids. Germline V gene data show CDR1 as LNHDA and CDR2 as SQIVND (reference sequence). The DNA of the CDR3 is TGTGCCAGTAGTATATGGTCAGGGTACGGCTCCTACAATGAGCAGTTCTTC. This encodes CASSIWSGYGSYNEQFF. Variable domain in full (rest from reference TRBV19 and TRBJ2-1): DGGITQSPKYLFRKEGQNVTLSCEQNLNHDAMYWYRQDPGQGLRLIYYSQIVNDFQKGDIAEGYSVSREKKESFPLTVTSAQKNPTAFYLCASSIWSGYGSYNEQFFGPGTRLTVL.

V is TRBV5-4 and J is TRBJ2-5; TRBD2 agrees at 12 bases. CDR3 size: 16 residues. V shed 1 base and J 5 bases; nucleotides not matched to a gene: 6. CDR1 is SGHNT and CDR2 is YYREEE in the germline V gene (reference sequence). CDR3 sequence (DNA): TGTGCCAGCAGCTTGAGGTCTAGCGGGAGGGGGGAGACCCAGTACTTC. Protein product: CASSLRSSGRGETQYF.

The rearrangement uses TRBV25-1 and TRBJ2-3; D not certain. The ends were cut back, 6 bases at V and 6 bases at J, with 7 bases in the middle. The CDR3 consists of 11 residues. CDR1 and CDR2 (germline): MGHDK, SYGVNS. CDR3 sequence (DNA): TGTGCCAGCAGCCTAGTTGATACGCAGTATTTT. Protein product: CASSLVDTQYF. Based on the CDR3 plus reference TRBV25-1 and TRBJ2-3, the full variable domain is EADIYQTPRYLVIGTGKKITLECSQTMGHDKMYWYQQDPGMELHLIHYSYGVNSTEKGDLSSESTVSRIRTEHFPLTLESARPSHTSQYLCASSLVDTQYFGPGTRLTVL.

The chain uses TRBV21-1 and TRBJ1-4; TRBD1 reflects the table's D call only, with no check against the DNA. TRBV21-1 is noted as a pseudogene. The CDR3 length is 15 residues. The CDR3, as DNA: TGTGCCAGCAGCAAAGCGCTACAGGGTTGGGGAAAACTGTTTTTT. This sequence encodes CASSKALQGWGKLFF.

J is TRBJ2-2 and V is TRBV7-9, with D perhaps given as TRBD1 or TRBD2 (6 bases each). This CDR3 spans 15 amino acids. Germline loops: CDR1 SEHNR, CDR2 FQNEAQ (reference sequence). V was pared by 3 bases and J by 6 bases, with 14 bases between. The CDR3 DNA sequence: TGTGCCAGCAGCTTGAGGGGGGCGCCTGCCGGGGAGCTGTTTTTT. Its protein product is CASSLRGAPAGELFF.

The chain couples TRBV7-2 to TRBJ2-7; tentative D call: TRBD2 (6 bases). The CDR3 extends over 14 amino acids. With 5 bases removed from V and 2 bases from J, the gap between germline ends came to 13 bases. Germline CDR1 SGHTA, CDR2 FQGNSA. The CDR3 is CASSPPGLAYEQYF. CDR3 bases: TGTGCCAGCAGCCCCCCGGGACTTGCCTACGAGCAGTACTTC.

A single count supports this clone. The chain employs TRBV27 and TRBJ2-5; possibly TRBD1 for D (6 bases). The V end lost 6 bases, the J end lost 3 bases, and 17 bases lay between the germline ends. Germline V lookup: CDR1 MNHEY, CDR2 SMNVEV (reference sequence). The CDR3 is 15 residues long. DNA for the CDR3: TGTGCCAGCAGGGCAATCGGCGCAGGGGAAGAGACCCAGTACTTC. Its protein is CASRAIGAGEETQYF.

V gene TRBV15 combines with J gene TRBJ1-2; tentative D call: TRBD1 (5 bases). Deletions cut 0 bases from V and 8 bases from J, with 16 bases between. This CDR3 is built from 15 residues. Germline CDR1 and CDR2: LNHNV and YYDKDF (reference sequence). The CDR3 nucleotides are TGTGCCACCAGCAGAGACCGACGGTCAGGGAACGGCTACACCTTC. Translated: CATSRDRRSGNGYTF.

This rearrangement joins TRBV28 to TRBJ2-1; D possibly corresponds to TRBD2 (5 bases). The V end lost 6 bases, the J end lost 6 bases, and 15 bases lay between the germline ends. There are 14 residues in the CDR3. In germline, CDR1 is MDHEN, CDR2 SYDVKM. The CDR3 loop reads CASSSAALFNEQFF. CDR3 sequence (DNA): TGTGCCAGCAGCTCAGCGGCCTTATTCAATGAGCAGTTCTTC.

V usage is TRBV2 and J usage is TRBJ1-1; possible D gene TRBD1, 5 bases. The CDR3 runs 17 residues. Per germline, CDR1 SNHLY and CDR2 FYNNEI. The V gene lost 2 bases and the J gene lost 1 base, with 17 bases spanning the gap. The CDR3 region is CASSEIGQLGRNTEAFF. CDR3 in DNA: TGTGCCAGCAGTGAAATTGGGCAGTTGGGGCGGAACACTGAAGCTTTCTTT.

The chain carries TRBV28 and TRBJ2-1; D is undetermined. The V and J ends lost 7 bases and 9 bases respectively, with 10 bases between them. The CDR3 extends over 11 amino acids. CDR1 is MDHEN, CDR2 SYDVKM, per germline. CDR3 sequence reads: CASKALTEQFF. CDR3 sequence (DNA): TGTGCCAGCAAGGCCCTCACTGAGCAGTTCTTC.

Only a few counts were recorded for this clone. The chain couples TRBV10-2 to TRBJ1-6; D unresolved. This CDR3 region has 14 residues. The ends were cut back, 0 bases at V and 9 bases at J, with 9 bases in the middle. Germline CDR1 is WSHSY and CDR2 is SAAADI. Here the CDR3 reads CASSESTSSSPLHF. CDR3 in DNA: TGCGCCAGCAGTGAGTCGACATCCTCTTCACCCCTCCACTTT.

CDR3 loop: CASSLSWQNTEAFF. CDR3 bases: TGTGCCAGCAGCTTGTCTTGGCAGAACACTGAAGCTTTCTTT. V and J are TRBV5-5 and TRBJ1-1; D remains ambiguous. CDR3 length: 14 residues. The V gene lost 1 base and the J gene lost 1 base, with 8 bases spanning the gap. Germline CDR1 is SGHKS and CDR2 is YYEKEE (reference sequence).

This chain joins TRBV5-4 and TRBJ2-1, with 10 bases fitting TRBD2. The V and J ends lost 6 bases and 4 bases, in that order; junction bases with no gene match: 13. This CDR3 region has 17 residues. Germline V gene lookup returns CDR1 SGHNT and CDR2 YYREEE (reference sequence). CDR3 region: CASTLRAGGPGYNEQFF. The CDR3 DNA reads TGTGCCAGCACACTAAGAGCGGGAGGGCCGGGTTACAATGAGCAGTTCTTC.

This clone was recorded a few times. The chain employs TRBV9 and TRBJ2-7; D perhaps matches TRBD1 (6 bases). With 6 bases removed from V and 5 bases from J, the gap between germline ends came to 18 bases. This CDR3 is built from 14 residues. CDR1 SGDLS and CDR2 YYNGEE come from the germline V gene. CDR3 sequence: CASNPGQGFDEQYF. For the CDR3, the DNA is TGTGCCAGCAATCCGGGACAAGGGTTTGACGAGCAGTACTTC.

This chain connects TRBV11-2 to TRBJ2-2; D call uncertain. Trimming removed 2 bases at V and 6 bases at J, with 10 bases between. This CDR3 contains 14 residues. Germline CDR1 and CDR2: SGHAT and FQNNGV. The CDR3 nucleotides are TGTGCCAGCAGCTTACCTCTAGTGGCCGGGGAGCTGTTTTTT. Translating gives CASSLPLVAGELFF.

The genes are TRBV7-2 and TRBJ2-4; no reliable D call. The CDR3 runs to 15 residues. Trimming took 5 bases from V and 1 from J, leaving 12 bases between them. Germline lookup yields CDR1 SGHTA and CDR2 FQGNSA. CDR3 loop: CASSPPSVAKNIQYF. The CDR3 DNA reads as TGTGCCAGCAGCCCCCCTTCTGTGGCCAAAAACATTCAGTACTTC.

This sequence joins TRBV6-5 and TRBJ2-3; 7 bases are shared with TRBD2. Trimming took 6 bases from V and 0 from J; bases not matched to a gene: 6. CDR3 length: 15 residues. The germline V gene has CDR1 MNHEY and CDR2 SVGAGI. DNA of the CDR3: TGTGCCAGCAGAGACCTACTAGCGAGCACAGATACGCAGTATTTT. Protein: CASRDLLASTDTQYF.

V usage is TRBV4-1 and J usage is TRBJ1-1; tentatively, D is TRBD1 (6 bases). The germline CDR1 and CDR2 sequences are MGHRA and YSYEKL. Trimming pared 4 bases from V and 4 bases from J, leaving 7 bases between. The CDR3 contains 12 residues. CDR3 loop: CASSRGGTEAFF. In DNA, the CDR3 is TGCGCCAGCAGCCGAGGGGGCACTGAAGCTTTCTTT.

The J gene is TRBJ2-3, the V gene TRBV7-2; 8 bases are a match to TRBD2. The CDR3 totals 18 residues. After removal of 3 bases from V and 4 bases from J, the junction contained 15 bases not matched to a gene. The germline V gene has CDR1 SGHTA and CDR2 FQGNSA. CDR3 sequence reads: CASSFLLLTGGPSDTQYF. The DNA for the CDR3 is TGTGCCAGCAGCTTCCTCCTTCTGACGGGAGGGCCCTCAGATACGCAGTATTTT.